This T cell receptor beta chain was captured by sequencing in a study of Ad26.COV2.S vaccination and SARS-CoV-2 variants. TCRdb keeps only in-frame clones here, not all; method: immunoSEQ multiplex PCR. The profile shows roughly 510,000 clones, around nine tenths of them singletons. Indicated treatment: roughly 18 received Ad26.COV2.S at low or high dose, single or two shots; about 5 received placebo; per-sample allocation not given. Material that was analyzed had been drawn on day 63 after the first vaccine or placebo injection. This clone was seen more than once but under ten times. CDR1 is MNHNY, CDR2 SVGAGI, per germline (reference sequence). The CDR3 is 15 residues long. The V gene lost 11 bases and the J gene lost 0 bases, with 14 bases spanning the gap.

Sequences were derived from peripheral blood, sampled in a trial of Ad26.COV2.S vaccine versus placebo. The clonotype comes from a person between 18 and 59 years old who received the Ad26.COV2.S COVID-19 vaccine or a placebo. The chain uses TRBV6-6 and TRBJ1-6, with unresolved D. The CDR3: CAARSQSSYNSPLHF. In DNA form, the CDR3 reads TGTGCCGCCCGGTCTCAAAGCTCCTATAATTCACCCCTCCACTTT.